Listed below are T cell receptor beta chains from one sample, sequenced in a study of OX40 agonist ivuxolimab in advanced cancers. Assay: immunoSEQ multiplex PCR; the TCRdb copy retains only in-frame clones and omits some. The repertoire holds more than 70,000 clones, with approximately 84% as singletons. This specimen consisted of CD4+ or CD8+ T cells sorted from blood, obtained in a trial of the OX40 agonist ivuxolimab. These receptors were taken from an adult with an advanced solid tumor such as melanoma, head and neck, liver or kidney cancer. Both conserved end residues are part of each CDR3. The D gene is left open where the match is weak. A row's size may be missing; if present it is once, few, many or a size class.

TRBD2	TRBV19	-	TRBJ2-7	CASSPRLAGEEQYF	TGTGCCAGTAGTCCTCGACTAGCGGGAGAGGAGCAGTACTTC
-	TRBV18	-	TRBJ2-3	CASSPPSADTQYF	TGTGCCAGCTCACCACCGAGTGCAGATACGCAGTATTTT
-	TRBV5-1	few	TRBJ2-3	CASSLAGIHTDTQYF	TGCGCCAGCAGCTTGGCTGGGATACATACAGATACGCAGTATTTT
TRBD2	TRBV11-2	-	TRBJ2-1	CASSLHTAGVRYNEQFF	TGTGCCAGCAGCTTACACACTGCGGGAGTTCGATACAATGAGCAGTTCTTC
-	TRBV5-1	-	TRBJ2-7	CASSTQPGFQLLEQYF	TGCGCCAGCAGCACTCAACCGGGATTTCAGTTACTCGAGCAGTACTTC
TRBD2	TRBV5-1	-	TRBJ2-5	CASSPGLAGNFEETQYF	TGCGCCAGCAGCCCGGGACTAGCGGGTAACTTCGAAGAGACCCAGTACTTC
TRBD1	TRBV7-3	-	TRBJ2-7	CASSPDRVINEQYF	TGTGCCAGCAGCCCAGACAGGGTTATTAACGAGCAGTACTTC
-	TRBV5-1	-	TRBJ2-3	CASRESGTGTDTQYF	TGCGCCAGCAGGGAATCCGGGACTGGAACAGATACGCAGTATTTT
TRBD2	TRBV11-2	-	TRBJ2-7	CASSRIPSTSGKKNEQYF	TGTGCCAGCAGCCGTATACCATCCACTAGCGGGAAAAAGAACGAGCAGTACTTC
-	TRBV5-1	-	TRBJ1-4	CASSLGFFNEKLFF	TGCGCCAGCAGCTTGGGTTTCTTCAATGAAAAACTGTTTTTT
-	TRBV6-1	-	TRBJ2-3	CASSLRDYTQYF	TGTGCCAGCAGCCTTAGGGATTATACGCAGTATTTT
-	TRBV6-1	once	TRBJ1-1	CASKLLPNTEAFF	TGTGCCAGCAAACTATTGCCGAACACTGAAGCTTTCTTT
TRBD2	TRBV5-4	-	TRBJ2-5	CASSTGTSGGPETQYF	TGTGCCAGCAGCACCGGGACTAGCGGGGGTCCTGAGACCCAGTACTTC
-	TRBV30	-	TRBJ1-2	CAWDVKGNYGYTF	TGTGCCTGGGACGTTAAGGGCAACTATGGCTACACCTTC